Included here is one T cell receptor (beta chain) sequence, with context. The sample belongs to a study of blood T cells in healthy people across ages. Unmatched junction bases numbered 3, after V lost 8 bases and J lost 0 bases. Germline CDR1 DFQATT, CDR2 SNEGSKA (reference sequence). The CDR3 is made up of 13 amino acids. Using a J-beta primer mix together with a sample-barcoded 5' primer, a second PCR was run for about 6 to 11 cycles. Every sample gave at least 2.5 million paired-end reads containing CDR3. From the 5' RACE reads, TCRdb called clonotypes with MiXCR, one entry per CDR3 protein. The sample consists of about 1,600,000 distinct CDR3 sequences, about 43% of them appearing once.

This TCR was sampled from a young woman in good health. Sequenced sample: blood. V is TRBV20-1 and J is TRBJ2-3, with TRBD2 matching over 9 bases. The CDR3 nucleotides are TGCAGTTCGACTAGCGGTAGCACAGATACGCAGTATTTT. It specifies CSSTSGSTDTQYF.